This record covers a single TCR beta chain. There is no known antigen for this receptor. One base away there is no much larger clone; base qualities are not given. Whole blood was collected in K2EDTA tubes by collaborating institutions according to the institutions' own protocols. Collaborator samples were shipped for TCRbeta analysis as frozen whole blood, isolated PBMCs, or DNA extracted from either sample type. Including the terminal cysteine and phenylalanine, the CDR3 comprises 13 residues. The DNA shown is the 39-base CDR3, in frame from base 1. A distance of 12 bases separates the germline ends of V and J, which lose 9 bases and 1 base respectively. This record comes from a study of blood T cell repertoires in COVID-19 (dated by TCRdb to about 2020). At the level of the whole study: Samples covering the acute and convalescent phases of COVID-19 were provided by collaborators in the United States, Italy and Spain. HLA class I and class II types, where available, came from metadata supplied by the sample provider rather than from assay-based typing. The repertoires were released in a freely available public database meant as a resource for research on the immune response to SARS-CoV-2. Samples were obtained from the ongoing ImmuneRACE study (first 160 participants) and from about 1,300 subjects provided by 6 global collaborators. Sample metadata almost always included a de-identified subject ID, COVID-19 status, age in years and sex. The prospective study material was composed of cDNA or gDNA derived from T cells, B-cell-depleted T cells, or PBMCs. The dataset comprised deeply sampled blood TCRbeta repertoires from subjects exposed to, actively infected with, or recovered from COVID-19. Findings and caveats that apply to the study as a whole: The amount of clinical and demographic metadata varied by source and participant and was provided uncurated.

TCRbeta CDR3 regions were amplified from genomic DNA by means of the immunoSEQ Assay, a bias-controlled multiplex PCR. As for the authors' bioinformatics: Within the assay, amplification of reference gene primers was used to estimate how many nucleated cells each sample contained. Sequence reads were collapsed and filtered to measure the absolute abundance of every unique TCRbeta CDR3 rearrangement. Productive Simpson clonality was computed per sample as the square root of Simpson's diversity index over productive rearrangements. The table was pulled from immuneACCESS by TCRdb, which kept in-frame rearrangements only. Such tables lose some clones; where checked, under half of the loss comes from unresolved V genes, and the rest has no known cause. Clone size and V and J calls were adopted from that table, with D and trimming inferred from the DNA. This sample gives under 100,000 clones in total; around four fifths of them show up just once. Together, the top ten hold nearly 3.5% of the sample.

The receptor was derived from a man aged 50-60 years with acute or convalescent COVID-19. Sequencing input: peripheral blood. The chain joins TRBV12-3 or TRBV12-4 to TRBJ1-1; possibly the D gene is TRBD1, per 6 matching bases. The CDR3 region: CASRGGPNTEAFF. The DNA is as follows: TGTGCCAGTAGGGGGGGGCCGAACACTGAAGCTTTCTTT.